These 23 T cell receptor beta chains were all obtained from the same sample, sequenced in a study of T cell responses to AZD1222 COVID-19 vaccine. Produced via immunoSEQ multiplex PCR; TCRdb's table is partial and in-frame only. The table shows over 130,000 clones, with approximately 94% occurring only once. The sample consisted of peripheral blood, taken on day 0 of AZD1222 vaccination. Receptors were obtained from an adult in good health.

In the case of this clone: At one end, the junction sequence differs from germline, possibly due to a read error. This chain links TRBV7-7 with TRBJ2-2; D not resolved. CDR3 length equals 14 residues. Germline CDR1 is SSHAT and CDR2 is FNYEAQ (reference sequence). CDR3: CASSFTANTGELFF. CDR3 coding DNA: TGTGCTAGCAGCTTCACGGCGAACACCGGGGAGCTGTTTTTT. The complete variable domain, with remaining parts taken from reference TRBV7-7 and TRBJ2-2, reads GAGVSQSPRYKVTKRGQDVTLRCDPISSHATLYWYQQALGQGPEFLTYFNYEAQPDKSGLPSDRFSAERPEGSISTLTIQRTEQRDSAMYRCASSFTANTGELFFGEGSRLTVL.

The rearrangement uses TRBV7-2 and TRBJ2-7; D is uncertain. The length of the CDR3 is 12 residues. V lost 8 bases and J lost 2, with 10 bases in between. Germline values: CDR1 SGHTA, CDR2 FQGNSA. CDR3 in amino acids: CASSKVTYEQYF. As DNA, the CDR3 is TGTGCCAGCTCGAAGGTGACCTACGAGCAGTACTTC.

The chain's CDR3 is CASSVALAPYEQYF. For the CDR3, the DNA is TGTGCCAGCAGCGTAGCGCTAGCTCCGTACGAGCAGTACTTC. This chain connects TRBV9 to TRBJ2-7, with a tentative D call TRBD2 (5 bases). The CDR3 has 14 residues. Germline CDR1 SGDLS, CDR2 YYNGEE. V lost 0 bases, J lost 4 bases, and 11 bases lay in between.

CDR3: CASSSRDRGFPSLTEAFF. CDR3 nucleotides: TGTGCCAGCAGCTCCCGGGACAGGGGGTTCCCCAGTTTAACTGAAGCTTTCTTT. The chain combines TRBV21-1 with TRBJ1-1; the D call of TRBD1 is as the table states it, not checked on the DNA. TRBV21-1 is noted as a pseudogene. There are 18 residues in the CDR3.

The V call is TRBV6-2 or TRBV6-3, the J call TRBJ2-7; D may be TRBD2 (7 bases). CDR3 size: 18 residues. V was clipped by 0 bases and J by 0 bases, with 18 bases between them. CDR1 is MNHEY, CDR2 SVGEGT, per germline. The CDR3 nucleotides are TGTGCCAGCAGTTACTCGAGACGCGGGGGCCCGAGCTCCTACGAGCAGTACTTC. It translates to CASSYSRRGGPSSYEQYF.

CDR3 sequence (DNA): TGTGCCAGCAGCTTACTCCTGCTAGCGGGAGAGAAAAATGAGCAGTTCTTC. This codes for CASSLLLLAGEKNEQFF. The chain links TRBV7-6 to TRBJ2-1, with TRBD2 matching over 10 bases. Germline V CDR1 and CDR2: SGHVS, FNYEAQ. The J segment lost 7 bases and the V segment lost 2 bases, leaving 11 bases of the junction unmatched. The length of the CDR3 is 17 residues.

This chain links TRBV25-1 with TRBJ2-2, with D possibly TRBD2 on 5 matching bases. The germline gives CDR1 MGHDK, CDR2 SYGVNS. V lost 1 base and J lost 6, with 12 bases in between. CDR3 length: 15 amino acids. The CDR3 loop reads CASSESPGFPGELFF. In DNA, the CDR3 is TGTGCCAGCAGTGAATCCCCGGGATTTCCCGGGGAGCTGTTTTTT.

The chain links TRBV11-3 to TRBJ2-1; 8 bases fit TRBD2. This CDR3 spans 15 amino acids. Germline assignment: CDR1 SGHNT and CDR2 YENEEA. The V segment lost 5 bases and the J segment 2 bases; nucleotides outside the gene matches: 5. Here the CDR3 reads CASSPGGGAYNEQFF. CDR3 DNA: TGTGCCAGCAGCCCCGGGGGGGGTGCCTACAATGAGCAGTTCTTC.

In DNA, the CDR3 is TGTGCCAGCAGCAGTACAGGGGAATCAACCATATATTTT. This sequence encodes CASSSTGESTIYF. The J gene is TRBJ1-3, the V gene TRBV6-5; 7 bases align to TRBD1. In germline, CDR1 is MNHEY, CDR2 SVGAGI. The CDR3 is 13 amino acids. The V segment lost 6 bases and the J segment 10 bases; nucleotides outside the gene matches: 9.

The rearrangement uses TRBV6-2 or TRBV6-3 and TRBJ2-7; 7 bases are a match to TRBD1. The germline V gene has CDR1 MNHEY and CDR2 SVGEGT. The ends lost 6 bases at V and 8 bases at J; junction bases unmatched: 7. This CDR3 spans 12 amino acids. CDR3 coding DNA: TGTGCCAGCAGCCTTGACAGGGAGCAGCAGTACTTC. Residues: CASSLDREQQYF.

CDR3 loop: CASSYVEDSNQPQHF. For the CDR3, the DNA is TGTGCCAGCAGTTATGTAGAGGATAGCAATCAGCCCCAGCATTTT. The chain couples TRBV6-5 to TRBJ1-5, with D unresolved. CDR1 is MNHEY and CDR2 is SVGAGI in the germline V gene. CDR3 size: 15 residues. Trimming cost V 3 bases and J 0 bases, with 9 bases left between them.

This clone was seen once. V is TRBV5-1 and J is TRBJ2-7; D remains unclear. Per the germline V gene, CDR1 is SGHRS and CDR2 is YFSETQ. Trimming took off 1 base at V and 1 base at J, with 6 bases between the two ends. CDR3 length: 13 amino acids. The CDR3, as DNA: TGCGCCAGCAGCTTGACAGATTCCTACGAGCAGTACTTC. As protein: CASSLTDSYEQYF.

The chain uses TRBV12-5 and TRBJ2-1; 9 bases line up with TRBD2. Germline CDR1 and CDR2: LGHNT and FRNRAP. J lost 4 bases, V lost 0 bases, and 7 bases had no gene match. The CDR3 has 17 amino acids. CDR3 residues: CASGLVVGGRAYNEQFF. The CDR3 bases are TGTGCTAGTGGTTTGGTAGTTGGCGGGAGGGCTTACAATGAGCAGTTCTTC.

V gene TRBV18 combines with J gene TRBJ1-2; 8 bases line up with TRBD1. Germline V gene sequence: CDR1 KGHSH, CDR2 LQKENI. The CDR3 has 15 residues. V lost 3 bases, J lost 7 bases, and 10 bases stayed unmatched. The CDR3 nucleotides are TGTGCCAGCTCACCTTTGGACAGGGTAAACCTTGGCTACACCTTC. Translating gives CASSPLDRVNLGYTF.

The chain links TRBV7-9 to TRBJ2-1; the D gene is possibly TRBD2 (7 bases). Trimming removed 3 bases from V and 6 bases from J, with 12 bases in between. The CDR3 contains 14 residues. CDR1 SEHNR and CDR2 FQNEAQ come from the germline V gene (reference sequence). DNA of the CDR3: TGTGCCAGCAGCTTCGGGGGGCCAGGCAATGAGCAGTTCTTC. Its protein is CASSFGGPGNEQFF.

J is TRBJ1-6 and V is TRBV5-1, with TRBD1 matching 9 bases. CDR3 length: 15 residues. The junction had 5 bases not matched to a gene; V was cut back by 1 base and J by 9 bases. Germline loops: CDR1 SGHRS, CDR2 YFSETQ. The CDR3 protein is CASSLWDRESSPLHF. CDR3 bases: TGCGCCAGCAGCTTGTGGGACAGGGAAAGTTCACCCCTCCACTTT.

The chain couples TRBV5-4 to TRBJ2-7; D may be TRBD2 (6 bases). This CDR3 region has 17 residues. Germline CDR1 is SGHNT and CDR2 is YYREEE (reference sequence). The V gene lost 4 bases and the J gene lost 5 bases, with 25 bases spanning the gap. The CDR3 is CASSRSFGGGLTDEQYF. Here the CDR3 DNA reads TGTGCCAGCAGCCGCAGTTTTGGGGGAGGTCTTACCGACGAGCAGTACTTC.

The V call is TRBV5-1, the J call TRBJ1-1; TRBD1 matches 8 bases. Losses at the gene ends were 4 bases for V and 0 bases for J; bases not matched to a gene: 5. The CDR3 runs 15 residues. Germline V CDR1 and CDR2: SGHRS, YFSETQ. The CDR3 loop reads CASSPQGAMNTEAFF. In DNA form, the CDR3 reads TGCGCCAGCAGCCCCCAGGGGGCGATGAACACTGAAGCTTTCTTT.

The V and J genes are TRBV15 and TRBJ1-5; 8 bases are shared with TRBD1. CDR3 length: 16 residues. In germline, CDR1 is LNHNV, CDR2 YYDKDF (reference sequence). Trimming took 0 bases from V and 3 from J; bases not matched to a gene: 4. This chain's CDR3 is CATSRDGTGYNQPQHF. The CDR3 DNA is TGTGCCACCAGCAGAGATGGGACAGGCTACAATCAGCCCCAGCATTTT.

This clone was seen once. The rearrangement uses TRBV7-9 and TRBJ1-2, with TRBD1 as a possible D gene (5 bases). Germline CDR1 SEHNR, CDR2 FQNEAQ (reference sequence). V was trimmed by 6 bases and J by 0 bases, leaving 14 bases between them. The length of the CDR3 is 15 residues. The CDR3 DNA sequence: TGTGCCAGCAGGGACGACAGCTTAGCTAACTATGGCTACACCTTC. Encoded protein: CASRDDSLANYGYTF.

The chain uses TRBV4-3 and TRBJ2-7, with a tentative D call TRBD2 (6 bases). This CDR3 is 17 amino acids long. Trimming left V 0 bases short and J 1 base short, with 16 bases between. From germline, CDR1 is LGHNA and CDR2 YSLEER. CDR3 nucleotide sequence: TGCGCCAGCAGCCAAGAGGCAGGGAGGATGGGGTCCTACGAGCAGTACTTC. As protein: CASSQEAGRMGSYEQYF.

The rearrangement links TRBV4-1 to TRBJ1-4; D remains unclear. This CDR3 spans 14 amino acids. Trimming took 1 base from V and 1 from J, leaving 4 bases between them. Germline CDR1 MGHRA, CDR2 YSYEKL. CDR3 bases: TGCGCCAGCAGCCAAGGGGGAACTAATGAAAAACTGTTTTTT. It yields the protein CASSQGGTNEKLFF.

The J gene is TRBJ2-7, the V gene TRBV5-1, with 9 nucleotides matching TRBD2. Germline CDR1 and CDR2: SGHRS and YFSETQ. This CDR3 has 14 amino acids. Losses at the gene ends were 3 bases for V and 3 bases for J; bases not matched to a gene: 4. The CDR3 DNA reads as TGCGCCAGCAGCTCCGTAGCGGGAGTCTACGAGCAGTACTTC. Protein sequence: CASSSVAGVYEQYF. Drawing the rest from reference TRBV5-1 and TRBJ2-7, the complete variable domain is KAGVTQTPRYLIKTRGQQVTLSCSPISGHRSVSWYQQTPGQGLQFLFEYFSETQRNKGNFPGRFSGRQFSNSRSEMNVSTLELGDSALYLCASSSVAGVYEQYFGPGTRLTVT.